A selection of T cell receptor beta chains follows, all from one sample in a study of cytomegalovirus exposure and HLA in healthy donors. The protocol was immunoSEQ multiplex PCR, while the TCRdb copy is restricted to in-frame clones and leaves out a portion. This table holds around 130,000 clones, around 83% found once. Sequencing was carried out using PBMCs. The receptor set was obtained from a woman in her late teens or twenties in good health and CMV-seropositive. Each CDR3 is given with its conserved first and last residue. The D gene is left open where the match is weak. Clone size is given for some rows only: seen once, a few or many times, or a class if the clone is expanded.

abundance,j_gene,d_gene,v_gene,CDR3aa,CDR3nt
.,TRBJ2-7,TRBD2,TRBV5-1,CASSPGLAGGHEQYF,TGCGCCAGCAGCCCCGGACTAGCGGGGGGACACGAGCAGTACTTC
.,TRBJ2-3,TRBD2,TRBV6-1,CASSSGGDHHEQYF,TGTGCCAGTTCTAGCGGGGGAGACCACCATGAGCAGTATTTT
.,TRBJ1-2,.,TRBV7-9,CSSSLSRGGLYGYTF,TGTTCCAGCAGCTTGTCAAGGGGGGGGCTCTATGGCTACACCTTC
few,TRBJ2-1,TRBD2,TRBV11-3,CASSQRGLSYNEQFF,TGTGCCAGCAGTCAGCGGGGCCTCTCCTACAATGAGCAGTTCTTC
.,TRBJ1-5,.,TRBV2,CASSKQGGDQPQHF,TGTGCCAGCAGTAAACAGGGAGGGGATCAGCCCCAGCATTTT
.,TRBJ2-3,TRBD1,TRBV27,CASSTGTGGTDTQYF,TGTGCCAGCAGTACCGGGACAGGGGGCACAGATACGCAGTATTTT
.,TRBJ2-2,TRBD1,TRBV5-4,CASSLGGQGGLTGELFF,TGTGCCAGCAGCTTGGGGGGACAGGGAGGTCTGACCGGGGAGCTGTTTTTT
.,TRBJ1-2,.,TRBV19,CASRGAKNYGYTF,TGTGCCAGTAGGGGGGCCAAGAACTATGGCTACACCTTC
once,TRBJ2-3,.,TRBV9,CASSVTQTDRTDTQYF,TGTGCCAGCAGCGTGACTCAGACAGACCGCACAGATACGCAGTATTTT
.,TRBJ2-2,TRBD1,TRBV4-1,CASSPGTGVTGELFF,TGCGCCAGCAGCCCCGGGACAGGGGTCACCGGGGAGCTGTTTTTT